This T cell receptor beta chain was profiled in a study of T cell responses to AZD1222 COVID-19 vaccine (dated by TCRdb to about 2021). Broadly, across the study: AZD1222 recipients whose second dose came at about 4 weeks and those whose second dose came at about 12 weeks were combined into one group, since spike-specific TCR depth and breadth did not differ between the two schedules. A total of roughly 240 trial participants underwent TCR sequencing, of whom 207 received two doses of AZD1222 and about 26 received two doses of the MenACWY control vaccine. Trial participants were enrolled by age into subgroups of 18-55, 56-69 and 70-plus years, and around 140, 26 and 57 TCR-sequenced participants, respectively, were included in these subgroups.

This specimen's time point label, per the study, means: baseline before first vaccination. The vaccinee samples were drawn from two UK trials, COV001 and COV002, one of which was a single-blind randomized controlled phase 2/3 trial testing AZD1222 (ChAdOx1 nCoV-19) in healthy adults. For TCRbeta chain sequencing, PBMC samples were collected from trial participants at day 0 and at day 28 after the second dose. As to this clone: Its antigen is unknown. No base quality values were provided; no much bigger clone lies one nucleotide off.

The CDR3 regions of human TCRbeta chains were subjected to immunosequencing. The study's processing was this. TCRs in the repertoires were compared against a reference library of SARS-CoV-2-specific TCRs that had been generated with the MIRA antigen-specificity platform. Breadth was defined as the fraction of unique TCRs that were SARS-CoV-2-associated. Depth was defined as the fraction of total T cells that were SARS-CoV-2-associated. Each spike-specific TCR was assigned to its reactive spike region and to a CD4 or CD8 class using the MIRA data. Log10-transformed breadth and depth values were compared by one-way ANOVA with Sidak's multiple comparisons tests. TCRdb's version of the immuneACCESS table is confined to in-frame rearrangements and falls short of the full clone set. An unresolved V gene accounts for under half of the shortfall where checked; the remainder is of unknown origin. V and J calls and clone size come straight from that table; D and trimming were deduced from the DNA. The sample has approximately 110,000 clones on record, more than 75% of them singletons. The ten largest clones capture about 2.5% of the sample.

CDR1 and CDR2, looked up from the germline V gene, are MNHEY and SVGAGI. V and J lose 4 bases and 3 bases, and a span of 19 bases separates them. The CDR3 spans 16 residues, from the cysteine through the phenylalanine. The entry retains the CDR3 DNA only, 48 bases that are in frame from base 1. What the authors observed across the whole study: Vaccine-associated CD4 TCRs spanned the whole spike protein, with dominant responses in regions 160-218 and 743-854. The 56-69-year group was small, and its depth increase did not reach significance, likely because of low power. Most participants were white British and females outnumbered males, and the authors suggested that clonal diversity may have been underestimated. After two AZD1222 doses, spike-specific TCR breadth and depth were significantly higher than at day 0 and than in MenACWY recipients. Nearly half of unique spike-specific TCRs reportedly recognized epitopes outside regions mutated in the B.1.351 and B.1.1.7 variants. No day 14 peak-response samples were available, so repertoires were characterized only after the peak T cell response. Conclusions about previously exposed vaccinees are limited, since just five or six AZD1222 recipients were seropositive for SARS-CoV-2 at baseline.

The rearranged segments are TRBV6-5 and TRBJ2-7; the best D guess is TRBD1, with 6 bases matching. The source of this sequence is an adult in good health. Sequenced material: peripheral blood, taken on day 0 of AZD1222 vaccination. The DNA reads as follows: TGTGCCAGCAGTTCCATGACCGGGACACTCCTCTACGAGCAGTACTTC. Its protein is CASSSMTGTLLYEQYF.